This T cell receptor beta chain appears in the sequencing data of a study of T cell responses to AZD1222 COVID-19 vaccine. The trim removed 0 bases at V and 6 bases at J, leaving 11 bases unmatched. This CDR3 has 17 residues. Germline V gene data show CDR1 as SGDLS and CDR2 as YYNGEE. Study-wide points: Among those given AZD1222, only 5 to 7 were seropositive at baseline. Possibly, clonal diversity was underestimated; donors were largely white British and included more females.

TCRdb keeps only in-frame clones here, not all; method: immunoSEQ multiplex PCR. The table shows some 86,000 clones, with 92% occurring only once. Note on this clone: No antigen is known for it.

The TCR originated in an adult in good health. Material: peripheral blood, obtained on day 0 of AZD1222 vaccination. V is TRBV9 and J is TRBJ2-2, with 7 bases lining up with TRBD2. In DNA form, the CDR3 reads TGTGCCAGCAGCGTAGGGAATCGGGGGGAATCCTCCGGGGAGCTGTTTTTT. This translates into CASSVGNRGESSGELFF.